The source of this T cell receptor (beta chain) is a study of shared clonotypes between healthy human individuals. The CDR3 runs 12 residues. Germline loops: CDR1 SEHNR, CDR2 FQNEAQ (reference sequence). V dropped 5 bases and J dropped 6 bases, with 10 bases sitting between them. Repertoires were generated with immunoSEQ multiplex PCR, while TCRdb's copy carries only in-frame clones and drops some. The sample has millions of clones, 85% to 95% seen once. On this clone: Other DNA sequences in this specimen translate into the identical CDR3.

Naive CD8 cells lacked CD45RO, underwent positive selection for CCR7 and left out terminally differentiated effector memory CD45RA+ cells. The receptor's source is a man younger than 35 in good health. This chain links TRBV7-9 with TRBJ1-1; no firm D call. The sample taken for sequencing was naive CD8+ T cells sorted from blood. The CDR3 sequence is CASSLTSPEAFF. The DNA of the CDR3 is TGTGCCAGCAGCCTAACCAGTCCTGAAGCTTTCTTT.